The rows below give T cell receptor beta chains drawn from one sample of a study of blood T cell repertoires in COVID-19. Clones were read by immunoSEQ multiplex PCR, and TCRdb kept only the in-frame ones, dropping some. Of about 200,000 clones in the sample, 86% were seen once. Sequencing used peripheral blood. The receptor source for this set is a woman aged 70 to 79 with acute or convalescent COVID-19. Each CDR3 is given with its conserved first and last residue. The D gene is left open where the match is weak. Some rows mark clone size as missing; the rest say once, few, many or name a class of expanded clone.

length,J,V,D,size,CDR3,DNA
15,TRBJ1-2,TRBV7-2,-,-,CASSLSGDIALGYTF,TGTGCCAGCAGCTTATCCGGGGACATCGCCCTAGGCTACACCTTC
14,TRBJ1-1,TRBV6-5,-,-,CASSYLTGNTEAFF,TGTGCCAGCAGTTATCTGACAGGGAACACTGAAGCTTTCTTT
14,TRBJ2-5,TRBV28,TRBD2,-,CASSLAGLGETQYF,TGTGCCAGCAGTTTAGCGGGACTAGGAGAGACCCAGTACTTC
15,TRBJ1-4,TRBV9,TRBD1,-,CASSVGQATNEKLFF,TGTGCCAGCAGCGTGGGACAGGCAACTAATGAAAAACTGTTTTTT
17,TRBJ2-1,TRBV4-1,TRBD2,-,CASSQHGLAVIYNEQFF,TGCGCCAGCAGCCAACATGGACTAGCGGTAATCTACAATGAGCAGTTCTTC
14,TRBJ2-7,TRBV7-2,-,-,CASSLGHGRDEQYF,TGTGCCAGCAGCTTAGGACACGGCAGGGACGAGCAGTACTTC
17,TRBJ1-2,TRBV15,-,-,CVTRTANSGVNVYGYTF,TGTGTCACCAGGACAGCGAACTCAGGGGTGAACGTCTATGGCTACACCTTC
17,TRBJ2-5,TRBV18,-,-,CASSPRGTGKPGETQYF,TGTGCCAGCTCACCACGGGGAACGGGGAAGCCGGGTGAGACCCAGTACTTC
17,TRBJ2-3,TRBV3-1/TRBV3-2,TRBD2,-,CASSQDRLAGGEDTQYF,TGTGCCAGCAGCCAAGATAGGCTAGCGGGGGGGGAAGATACGCAGTATTTT
12,TRBJ2-1,TRBV5-1,-,once,CASSLDYNEQFF,TGCGCCAGCAGTTTAGACTACAATGAGCAGTTCTTC
14,TRBJ2-1,TRBV7-9,-,-,CASSLSVNYNEQFF,TGTGCCAGCAGCTTGTCGGTCAACTACAATGAGCAGTTCTTC
15,TRBJ2-7,TRBV7-2,TRBD2,-,CASRELAGGPGEQYF,TGTGCCAGCAGAGAGCTAGCGGGAGGGCCGGGCGAGCAGTACTTC
13,TRBJ2-3,TRBV18,TRBD1,-,CASSDDRADTQYF,TGTGCCAGCTCAGACGACAGGGCAGATACGCAGTATTTT
14,TRBJ1-2,TRBV18,-,-,CASSPQQKVDGYTF,TGTGCCAGCTCACCACAACAGAAGGTGGATGGCTACACCTTC
15,TRBJ2-1,TRBV5-1,-,-,CASSLEADIYNEQFF,TGCGCCAGCAGCTTGGAAGCGGATATCTACAATGAGCAGTTCTTC
13,TRBJ1-3,TRBV5-6,-,-,CASNSGLRNTIYF,TGTGCCAGCAACTCTGGGCTCCGAAACACCATATATTTT
16,TRBJ1-2,TRBV24-1,TRBD1,-,CATSDQDRGSVYGYTF,TGTGCCACCAGTGATCAAGACAGGGGATCAGTCTATGGCTACACCTTC
17,TRBJ2-2,TRBV5-1,TRBD2,-,CASSPLAGGGSTGELFF,TGCGCCAGCAGCCCACTAGCGGGAGGAGGAAGCACCGGGGAGCTGTTTTTT
16,TRBJ2-3,TRBV9,TRBD2,-,CASSVVASGRTDTQYF,TGTGCCAGCAGCGTAGTCGCTAGCGGGAGGACGGATACGCAGTATTTT
17,TRBJ2-1,TRBV5-1,TRBD1,-,CASSPGTGGFSYNEQFF,TGCGCCAGCAGCCCCGGGACAGGGGGATTCTCCTACAATGAGCAGTTCTTC